The 4 T cell receptor beta chains below come from one sample, sequenced in a study of T-cell memory formation after mild COVID-19 (dated by TCRdb to the early 2020s). Libraries came from 5' RACE. TCRdb records Illumina NovaSeq 6000 as the sequencer. TCRdb trimmed public reads at Q25 via fastp, called clones via MiXCR and kept in-frame beta chains. Duplicate CDR3 protein sequences are folded into a single record with the most common DNA and genes. In all, the sample holds more than 100,000 distinct CDR3 sequences, and less than 6.5% of those were seen once. The top ten clones comprise approximately 2.1% of the sample. The specimen was PBMCs or a T cell subset sorted from them (not recorded which). The receptor set was obtained from an adult woman who had mild COVID-19 (a few samples of this study predate the infection). The sample titles of this study are shuffled in the database, so cell type and time point are left out; the donor was told from shared clones.

This clonotype was seen a few times. The gene calls are TRBV12-3 or TRBV12-4 and TRBJ1-2, with D possibly TRBD1 on 6 matching bases. CDR3 length: 11 amino acids. Trimming removed 7 bases from V and 7 bases from J, with 10 bases in between. The CDR3 bases are TGTGCCAGCACTAACAGGGCTGGCTACACCTTC. As protein: CASTNRAGYTF.

This clonotype was recorded at least ten times. V is TRBV13 and J is TRBJ2-7; 7 bases line up with TRBD2. Germline-derived CDR1 and CDR2 are PRHDT and FYEKMQ (reference sequence). Trimming took 6 bases from V and 0 from J; bases not matched to a gene: 17. CDR3 length: 18 amino acids. CDR3 sequence (DNA): TGTGCCAGCAGTTTACGGAACCCCTTCCGGGAGGCCTCCTACGAGCAGTACTTC. Its translation is CASSLRNPFREASYEQYF. Supplemented by reference TRBV13 and TRBJ2-7, the full variable domain reads AAGVIQSPRHLIKEKRETATLKCYPIPRHDTVYWYQQGPGQDPQFLISFYEKMQSDKGSIPDRFSAQQFSDYHSELNMSSLELGDSALYFCASSLRNPFREASYEQYFGPGTRLTVT.

This clonotype was seen a few times. The gene calls are TRBV10-3 and TRBJ2-1, with D possibly matching TRBD2 (5 bases). The length of the CDR3 is 14 residues. Germline CDR1 reads ENHRY; CDR2 reads SYGVKD. Trimming shortened V by 4 bases and J by 5 bases, and 12 bases separated the two germline ends. The CDR3 DNA is TGTGCCATCAGTGGGTCTAGCCGGGACAATGAGCAGTTCTTC. Translation: CAISGSSRDNEQFF.

There are a few counts of this clonotype. The J gene is TRBJ2-3, the V gene TRBV18; D is possibly TRBD2 (6 bases). Germline-derived CDR1 and CDR2 are KGHSH and LQKENI. Trimming left V 3 bases short and J 3 bases short, with 13 bases between. The CDR3 covers 15 residues. Written as DNA, the CDR3 is TGTGCCAGCTCACCGGGGGGATTGGATACAGATACGCAGTATTTT. This gives the protein CASSPGGLDTDTQYF.